Listed below are T cell receptor beta chains from one sample, sequenced in a study of PD-L1 blockade in urothelial cancer. Produced via immunoSEQ multiplex PCR; TCRdb's table is partial and in-frame only. The data contain roughly 50,000 clones, more than 80% of them seen just once; the ten biggest clones take up around 10%. The sequences come from PBMCs, collected around atezolizumab (anti-PD-L1) treatment. These TCRs come from an older man with urothelial cancer. Each CDR3 is given with its conserved first and last residue. The order of the fields is V gene, clone size, D gene, J gene, CDR3 protein, CDR3 DNA. D genes are given only for firm matches. The listing skips clone size in some rows; elsewhere it reads once, few, many or a size class.

TRBV28,.,TRBD2,TRBJ2-5,CASQALAGGIKETQYF,TGTGCCAGCCAGGCATTAGCGGGAGGGATCAAAGAGACCCAGTACTTC
TRBV28,.,.,TRBJ1-2,CASSLRAYGYTF,TGTGCCAGCAGTTTGAGGGCCTATGGCTACACCTTC
TRBV20-1,.,.,TRBJ2-3,CSATYTDTQYF,TGCAGTGCTACTTACACAGATACGCAGTATTTT
TRBV4-1,few,TRBD1,TRBJ2-4,CASSQLQGNIQYF,TGCGCCAGCAGCCAATTACAGGGGAACATTCAGTACTTC
TRBV10-3,.,TRBD1,TRBJ1-1,CAISTVGQGADTEAFF,TGTGCCATCAGTACAGTGGGACAGGGGGCTGACACTGAAGCTTTCTTT
TRBV7-7,many,.,TRBJ2-1,CASSLATGSYNEQFF,TGTGCTAGCAGCTTAGCGACGGGGTCCTACAATGAGCAGTTCTTC
TRBV11-2,.,.,TRBJ2-7,CASSLAFEQYF,TGTGCCAGCAGCTTAGCCTTTGAGCAGTACTTC
TRBV5-5,.,.,TRBJ2-7,CASSSTGISLNEQYF,TGTGCCAGCAGCTCCACAGGGATAAGCCTAAACGAGCAGTACTTC
TRBV27,.,TRBD1,TRBJ1-4,CATGGQGAVGSEKLFF,TGTGCCACAGGGGGACAGGGGGCAGTTGGTTCGGAAAAACTGTTTTTT
TRBV7-9,few,.,TRBJ2-1,CASIPTVSSYNEQFF,TGTGCCAGCATCCCGACAGTTAGCTCCTACAATGAGCAGTTCTTC
TRBV9,.,.,TRBJ2-2,CASSVDPGKGTGELFF,TGTGCCAGCAGCGTAGACCCAGGGAAAGGTACCGGGGAGCTGTTTTTT